The rows below give T cell receptor beta chains drawn from one sample of a study of CD8+ T cells in alopecia areata. The method was immunoSEQ multiplex PCR; TCRdb's version includes in-frame clones alone and lacks a portion of them. The sample comprises around 200,000 clones, over 60% of which are singletons, and around 4.3% rests with the top ten. The input for sequencing was CD4+ T cells sorted from blood, taken at week 4, from a patient treated with tofacitinib. The receptors originated from a human donor with alopecia areata. Each CDR3 is given with its conserved first and last residue.

j_gene | v_gene | CDR3aa
TRBJ2-5 | TRBV5-1 | CASRDARSQETQYF
TRBJ1-1 | TRBV28 | CASSLVDTEAFF
TRBJ1-2 | TRBV25-1 | CASSSAGLYGYTF
TRBJ1-4 | TRBV5-1 | CASSSQGAANEKLFF
TRBJ2-3 | TRBV5-1 | CASSSNTDTQYF
TRBJ2-6 | TRBV25-1 | CASTPSGGPGANVLTF
TRBJ2-7 | TRBV7-2 | CASSLVSGKDYEQYF
TRBJ1-5 | TRBV7-9 | CASSTGNQPQHF
TRBJ2-7 | TRBV18 | CASSPGPRAEQYF
TRBJ2-1 | TRBV23-1 | CASSQSSSLPDPGDEQFF
TRBJ2-3 | TRBV15 | CATSRAMVTSGSTDTQYF
TRBJ1-1 | TRBV5-1 | CASSLQENTEAFF
TRBJ2-7 | TRBV30 | CAWSTNYEQYF
TRBJ1-1 | TRBV15 | CATSRLLGGGAEAFF
TRBJ1-2 | TRBV27 | CASRRALDYSYGYTF
TRBJ2-1 | TRBV4-1 | CASSQDVAGTNNEQFF
TRBJ1-6 | TRBV4-3 | CASSQDGTKGSPLHF
TRBJ2-7 | TRBV10-3 | CAISGLQIGYEQYF
TRBJ1-3 | TRBV11-2 | CASTALASGNTIYF
TRBJ2-3 | TRBV5-1 | CASSGTSDTQYF
TRBJ1-2 | TRBV4-1 | CASSQELGRTDGYTF
TRBJ2-5 | TRBV6-5 | CAISARSDQETQYF
TRBJ1-2 | TRBV7-2 | CASSLGPGEDYGYTF
TRBJ1-5 | TRBV7-9 | CASSLQGLEPQHF